Listed below are T cell receptor beta chains from one sample, sequenced in a study of blood T cells in healthy people across ages. In TCRdb, the 5' RACE reads were re-called with MiXCR into one record per CDR3 protein. The data show 1 million or so distinct CDR3 sequences, more than 35% seen once. Sequencing input: blood. These receptors were collected from a woman aged 60-75 years in good health. Both conserved end residues are part of each CDR3. Each record gives: clone size, J gene, D gene, V gene, CDR3 DNA, CDR3 protein. The D gene is left open where the match is weak. The size of a clone is reported for some rows only, either as once, few or many, or as a class for expanded clones.

NA TRBJ2-1 NA TRBV20-1 TGCAGTGCCCCGTCCAGGGGACGGGAGAAGAATGAGCAGTTCTTC CSAPSRGREKNEQFF
NA TRBJ2-7 NA TRBV13 TGTGCCAGCAGCTCAGCACATACGAGCTCCTACGAGCAGTACTTC CASSSAHTSSYEQYF
once TRBJ1-5 TRBD1 TRBV28 TGTGCCAGCAGCACGGACAGGGAGCGTCAGCCCCAGCATTTT CASSTDRERQPQHF
NA TRBJ2-7 NA TRBV12-3/TRBV12-4 TGTGCCAGCAGTTTGGACTCGTTCGAGCAGTACTTC CASSLDSFEQYF
once TRBJ2-7 NA TRBV6-1 TGTGCCAGCGCGAGAAGGGCGCCGAATGAGCAGTACTTC CASARRAPNEQYF
NA TRBJ2-1 NA TRBV20-1 TGCAGTTCACGGGAGACCCCCTACAATGAGCGGTTCTTC CSSRETPYNERFF
NA TRBJ2-7 TRBD1 TRBV10-3 TGTGCCATCAGTGGTCCAGGGGGCGTCCCCAGCGAGCAGTACTTC CAISGPGGVPSEQYF
NA TRBJ1-2 NA TRBV27 TGTGCCAGCAGCCGTGATATTTACTATGGCTACACCTTC CASSRDIYYGYTF
NA TRBJ1-6 NA TRBV5-1 TGCGCCAGCAGCTGGGTGAAAGATTCACCCCTCCACTTT CASSWVKDSPLHF
NA TRBJ1-2 TRBD1 TRBV2 TGTGCCAGCAGTTCCGACAGGGGGGTGAACTATGGCTACACCTTC CASSSDRGVNYGYTF
few TRBJ2-4 NA TRBV3-1 TGTGCCAGCAGCCACCGGACAGTTAACCGAAACATTCAGTACTTC CASSHRTVNRNIQYF
NA TRBJ2-5 NA TRBV2 TGTGCCAGCAGTGATAGGGCAAGAAATCGGGAGACCCAGTACTTC CASSDRARNRETQYF
NA TRBJ1-2 TRBD1 TRBV7-9 TGTGCCAGCAGCTTAGGTAGCGAGGGGGCGCGCTATGGCTACACCTTC CASSLGSEGARYGYTF
NA TRBJ2-6 NA TRBV9 TGTGCCAGCAGCGCGCGGGACGGGAAAAGCTCTGGGGCCAACGTCCTGACTTTC CASSARDGKSSGANVLTF
NA TRBJ2-5 TRBD1 TRBV27 TGTGCCAGCAGTTTATATCAGGGGGCCGGGGAGACCCAGTACTTC CASSLYQGAGETQYF
NA TRBJ1-2 NA TRBV12-3/TRBV12-4 TGTGCCAGCAGTTTGGGGAGTGAGGATAACTATGGCTACACCTTC CASSLGSEDNYGYTF
NA TRBJ2-7 NA TRBV28 TGTGCCAGCAGGGGGGGGCAGTCGGCCTACAATGAGCAGTACTTC CASRGGQSAYNEQYF
NA TRBJ1-1 NA TRBV20-1 TGCAGTGCAGACCCGAGGGGCTGGGAGGAAGCTTTCTTT CSADPRGWEEAFF
NA TRBJ2-5 TRBD1 TRBV24-1 TGTGCCACCGGGGAGGACAGGGGGCCTCTGGAGACCCAGTACTTC CATGEDRGPLETQYF
few TRBJ1-6 NA TRBV10-3 TGTGCCATCAGTGCGGCTGGCGGCGGGAACTCACCCCTCCACTTT CAISAAGGGNSPLHF
few TRBJ2-6 TRBD1 TRBV7-3 TGTGCCAGCAGTTCACCGGGACAGGGGGTAGGCGTCCTGACTTTC CASSSPGQGVGVLTF
NA TRBJ2-5 TRBD2 TRBV12-3/TRBV12-4 TGTGCCAGCAGCCCCCGGACTAGCGTTAGCGAGACCCAGTACTTC CASSPRTSVSETQYF
few TRBJ2-5 TRBD1 TRBV5-1 TGCGCCAGCAGCTGGGGACAGGGATTCCAAGAGACCCAGTACTTC CASSWGQGFQETQYF
few TRBJ2-7 TRBD1 TRBV9 TGTGCCAGCAGCAAGTACAGGGGAAGGCTCGACGAGCAGTACTTC CASSKYRGRLDEQYF
NA TRBJ2-7 NA TRBV7-9 TGTGCCAGCAGCTTAGCACTCGAACAGGGTCGCTACGAGCAGTACTTC CASSLALEQGRYEQYF
NA TRBJ2-1 NA TRBV10-1 TGCGCCAGCAGTGAGTCGACGTATAGTAATGAGCAGTTCTTC CASSESTYSNEQFF
NA TRBJ2-1 NA TRBV6-2/TRBV6-3 TGTGCCAGCAGTCTCGGAACTAGTCGGCAGTTCTTC CASSLGTSRQFF
many TRBJ2-5 TRBD1 TRBV7-2 TGTGCCAGCAGCTTAGGCCCCGGGACAGGTGGAGAGACCCAGTACTTC CASSLGPGTGGETQYF
NA TRBJ2-3 TRBD2 TRBV20-1 TGCAGTGCGCCGCCGGGACTAGCGGATACCCGATCGGATACGCAGTATTTT CSAPPGLADTRSDTQYF
few TRBJ2-7 NA TRBV20-1 TGCAGTGCTCCTAGGCAGGGTGTCTTCAACGAGCAGTACTTC CSAPRQGVFNEQYF
NA TRBJ1-3 NA TRBV25-1 TGTGCCAGCAGTGATGGGGGCGCAAACACCATATATTTT CASSDGGANTIYF
NA TRBJ1-5 NA TRBV5-1 TGCGCCAGCAGCCCCGACATAGGTAGCAATCAGCCCCAGCATTTT CASSPDIGSNQPQHF
NA TRBJ2-7 NA TRBV20-1 TGCAGTGCAAACTTCGACTCCTACGAGCAGTACTTC CSANFDSYEQYF
NA TRBJ1-4 NA TRBV29-1 TGCAGCGTTGGCAGGGGCGGGAGTGAAAAACTGTTTTTT CSVGRGGSEKLFF
NA TRBJ2-1 NA TRBV12-3/TRBV12-4 TGTGCCAGCAATCGGAGGGGGAATGAGCAGTTCTTC CASNRRGNEQFF
many TRBJ2-1 NA TRBV7-2 TGTGCCAGCAGCTTAGATATTGGTGAGCAGTTCTTC CASSLDIGEQFF
NA TRBJ2-3 TRBD2 TRBV20-1 TGCAGTGTTAGGGGGACTAGCGGGGGTAGAGACCCAGATACGCAGTATTTT CSVRGTSGGRDPDTQYF
NA TRBJ1-6 NA TRBV9 TGTGCCAGCAGCATCCGGACAGAAGGGGAATCACCCCTCCACTTT CASSIRTEGESPLHF
NA TRBJ2-5 TRBD2 TRBV3-1 TGTGCCAGCAGCCAACTAGCGGGACTGGAGACCCAGTACTTC CASSQLAGLETQYF
NA TRBJ1-5 NA TRBV2 TGTGCCAGCAGTGAGCAGAGATTAGGGCATCAGCCCCAGCATTTT CASSEQRLGHQPQHF
NA TRBJ2-1 NA TRBV11-2 TGTGCCAGCAGCTTACGAGGGCTAGGTAGCGCAAGCTCCTACAATGAGCAGTTCTTC CASSLRGLGSASSYNEQFF
few TRBJ2-7 NA TRBV30 TGTGCCTGGAGAAATACCTACGAGCAGTACTTC CAWRNTYEQYF
NA TRBJ2-5 NA TRBV29-1 TGCAGCGTTGTCGGCAAGTCAACCTCCCCCGGAGAGACCCAGTACTTC CSVVGKSTSPGETQYF
NA TRBJ1-1 NA TRBV5-1 TGCGCCAGCAGCTTGTGGAGGTACACTGAAGCTTTCTTT CASSLWRYTEAFF
NA TRBJ2-1 TRBD2 TRBV11-1 TGTGTCAGCAGCCCGGGACTAGCGGGTAATAATGAGCAGTTCTTC CVSSPGLAGNNEQFF
NA TRBJ1-6 NA TRBV20-1 TGCAGTGCCCAAGGCCAGTTTCTATCACCCCTCCACTTT CSAQGQFLSPLHF
NA TRBJ2-2 TRBD2 TRBV29-1 TGCAGCGTGCCTCTAGCGGGAGCTAACACCGGGGAGCTGTTTTTT CSVPLAGANTGELFF
NA TRBJ2-2 NA TRBV29-1 TGCAGCGTTGAAGAGGGGGTCAGGACCGGGGAGCTGTTTTTT CSVEEGVRTGELFF
NA TRBJ2-7 TRBD2 TRBV11-2 TGTGCCAGCAGCTTAGATAGGTCACTAGCGAACGAGCAGTACTTC CASSLDRSLANEQYF
NA TRBJ1-5 NA TRBV3-1 TGTGCCAGCAGCCAAGACCTCCCAGGGAGAGGGTTTCAGCCCCAGCATTTT CASSQDLPGRGFQPQHF